This T cell receptor beta chain was observed in a study of T cell responses to AZD1222 COVID-19 vaccine. Whole-study findings and limits: The peak T cell response came first, and repertoires were sampled only after it. Of the AZD1222 recipients, only five to seven were seropositive at baseline. In the spike-specific TCR repertoire, nearly half reportedly target unmutated variant regions.

Details on this clone: Its target is unknown.

Data came from immunoSEQ multiplex PCR; TCRdb stores just in-frame clones and leaves some out. The sample has roughly 99,000 clones; 70% to 90% are singletons. Germline CDR1 is SGHRS and CDR2 is YFSETQ. V shed 0 bases and J shed 0 bases, with 4 bases lying between them. CDR3 size: 15 residues. The chain recombines TRBV5-1 with TRBJ2-6, with no clear D. This clonotype was obtained from an adult who received the AZD1222 COVID-19 vaccine. Sequencing was performed on peripheral blood, taken 28 days after the second AZD1222 dose. Written as DNA, the CDR3 is TGCGCCAGCAGCTTGGCGAGCTCTGGGGCCAACGTCCTGACTTTC. This codes for CASSLASSGANVLTF.